This T cell receptor (beta chain) was sequenced in a study of T-cell memory formation after mild COVID-19. For the study at large: The two donors had largely donor-specific TCR clusters. Whole-study results and caveats: What remained unconfirmed was the SARS-CoV-2 specificity of second-wave clones peaking on day 37. Contracting CD4+ clones sat mainly in CM and EM; CD8+ in EMRA. A second wave expanding day 15 to 37 was CD4+-biased; contracting clones were balanced.

TCRdb reanalysed the 5' RACE reads using MiXCR and keeps one entry per CDR3 protein. The data show just over 60,000 distinct CDR3 sequences, roughly 9.9% seen once. As for this clonotype: Its antigen is unidentified.

The CDR3 extends over 13 amino acids. Germline CDR1 is SGDLS and CDR2 is YYNGEE. V gave up 0 bases and J gave up 2 bases, with 4 bases separating them. The V call is TRBV9, the J call TRBJ2-3; D uncertain. The receptor comes from a man younger than 35 who had mild COVID-19 (a few samples of this study predate the infection). Cell type and time point are not known. Material for sequencing was PBMCs or a T cell subset sorted from them (not recorded which). The CDR3 bases are TGTGCCAGCAGCGTAGGCCCCACAGATACGCAGTATTTT. Its translation is CASSVGPTDTQYF.